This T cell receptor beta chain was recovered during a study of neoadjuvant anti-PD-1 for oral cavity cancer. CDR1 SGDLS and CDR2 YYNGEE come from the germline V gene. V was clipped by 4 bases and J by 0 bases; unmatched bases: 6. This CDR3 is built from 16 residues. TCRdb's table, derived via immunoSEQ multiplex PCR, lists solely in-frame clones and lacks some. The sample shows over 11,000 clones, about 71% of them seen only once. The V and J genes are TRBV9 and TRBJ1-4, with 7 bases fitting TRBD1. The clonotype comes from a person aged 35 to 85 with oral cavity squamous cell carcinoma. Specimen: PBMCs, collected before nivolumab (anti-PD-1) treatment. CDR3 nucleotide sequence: TGTGCCAGCAGCTTAGGACAGGAGACAACTAATGAAAAACTGTTTTTT. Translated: CASSLGQETTNEKLFF.